This T cell receptor beta chain was identified in a study of T cell repertoires in cytomegalovirus infection. As for the study in general: Evidence of both CMV infection and a matching HLA type came from public TCR beta signatures. Study results and limitations: The ex vivo response was dominated by HLA-C-restricted CMV-specific TCR beta clonotypes.

One entry per CDR3 protein results from TCRdb running MiXCR on the reads. The sample lists roughly 60,000 distinct CDR3 sequences; roughly 34% were seen once. This clonotype was detected only a few times. Its antigen is as yet unknown. Germline CDR1 and CDR2: DFQATT and SNEGSKA (reference sequence). This CDR3 comprises 14 residues. V was clipped by 3 bases and J by 4 bases; unmatched bases: 5. The V call is TRBV20-1, the J call TRBJ2-3; 9 nucleotides line up with TRBD2. Sequenced sample: PBMCs, sequenced either directly or after in vitro stimulation (not recorded which). The TCR comes from a human donor in good health (CMV status not recorded). Some clones in this sample may be carry-over from other donors' samples. The CDR3 sequence: CSASGRGGADTQYF. The CDR3 DNA follows: TGCAGTGCTAGTGGGCGGGGGGGCGCAGATACGCAGTATTTT.